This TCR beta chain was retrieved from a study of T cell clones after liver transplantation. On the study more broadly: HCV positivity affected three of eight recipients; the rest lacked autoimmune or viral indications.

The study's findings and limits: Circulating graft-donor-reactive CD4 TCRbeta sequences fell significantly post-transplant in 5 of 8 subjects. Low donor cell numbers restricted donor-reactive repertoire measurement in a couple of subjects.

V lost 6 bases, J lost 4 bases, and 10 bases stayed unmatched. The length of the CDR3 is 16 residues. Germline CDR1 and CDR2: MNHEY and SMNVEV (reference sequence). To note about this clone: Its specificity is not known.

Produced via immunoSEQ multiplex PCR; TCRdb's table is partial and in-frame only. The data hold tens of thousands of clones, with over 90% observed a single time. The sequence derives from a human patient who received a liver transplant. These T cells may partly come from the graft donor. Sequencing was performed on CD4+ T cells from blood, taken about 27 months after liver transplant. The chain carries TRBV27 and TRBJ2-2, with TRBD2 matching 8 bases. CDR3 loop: CASSPLAGGATGELFF. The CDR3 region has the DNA TGTGCCAGCAGCCCCCTCGCGGGAGGCGCCACCGGGGAGCTGTTTTTT.